By frequency in the sample, the clone carrying this T cell receptor beta chain is medium-sized (0.01 to 0.1%). This specimen belongs to a study of blood T cell repertoires in COVID-19. Study details: Specimens from acute and convalescent COVID-19 originated in the United States, Italy and Spain. Sample material is recorded as cDNA or gDNA derived from T cells, B-cell-depleted T cells, or PBMCs.

In the original processing: Amplification from reference gene primers served as the basis for estimated nucleated cell counts. The method was immunoSEQ multiplex PCR; TCRdb's version includes in-frame clones alone and lacks a portion of them. V and J calls and clone size are given by that table; D and trimming were obtained from the DNA. The sample lists approximately 200,000 clones; 70% to 90% were seen once. Sequenced input: peripheral blood. The clonotype was recovered from a woman aged 80 or over with acute or convalescent COVID-19.

CDR3 region: CASSLREGQIQRNQPQHF. Written as DNA, the CDR3 is TGTGCCAGCAGCCTCCGGGAGGGACAGATCCAACGAAATCAGCCCCAGCATTTT. V and J are TRBV21-1 and TRBJ1-5. TRBV21-1 is recorded as a pseudogene. The length of the CDR3 is 18 residues.